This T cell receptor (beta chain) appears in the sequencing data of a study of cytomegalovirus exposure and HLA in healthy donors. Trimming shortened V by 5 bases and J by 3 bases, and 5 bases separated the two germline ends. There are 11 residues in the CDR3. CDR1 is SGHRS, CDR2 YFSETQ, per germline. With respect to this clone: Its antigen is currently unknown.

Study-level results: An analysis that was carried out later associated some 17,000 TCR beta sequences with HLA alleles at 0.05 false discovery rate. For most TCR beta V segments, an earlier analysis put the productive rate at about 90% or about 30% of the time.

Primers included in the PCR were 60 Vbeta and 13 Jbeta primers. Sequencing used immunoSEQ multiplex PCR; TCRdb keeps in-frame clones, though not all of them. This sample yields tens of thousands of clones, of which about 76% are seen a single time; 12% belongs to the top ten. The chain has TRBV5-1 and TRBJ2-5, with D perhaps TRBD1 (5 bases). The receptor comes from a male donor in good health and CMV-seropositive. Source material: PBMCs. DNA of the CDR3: TGCGCCAGCAGGACAGAAGAGACCCAGTACTTC. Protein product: CASRTEETQYF.